These T cell receptor beta chains were read from a single sample in a study of blood T cell repertoires in COVID-19. This table comes from immunoSEQ multiplex PCR, and its TCRdb copy is limited to in-frame clones, with some not included. Here the sample spans nearly 25,000 clones, 92% being singletons. Input material: peripheral blood. These receptors all stem from a man in his 70s with active COVID-19. CDR3s include the opening cysteine and the closing phenylalanine or tryptophan. D genes are given only for firm matches. Size is omitted from some rows. Given values are once, few, many or a class for expanded clones.

len | j_gene | d_gene | abundance | v_gene | CDR3nt | CDR3aa
17 | TRBJ2-6 | TRBD2 | . | TRBV28 | TGTGCCAGCAGTTGGGAGGGACGGAACTCTGGGGCCAACGTCCTGACTTTC | CASSWEGRNSGANVLTF
15 | TRBJ2-1 | TRBD2 | . | TRBV19 | TGTGCCAGTAGTAGACTAGCGGGGTATTACAATGAGCAGTTCTTC | CASSRLAGYYNEQFF
17 | TRBJ2-5 | . | . | TRBV10-2 | TGCGCCAGCAGTGAGTGGACAGCGGGGCGTCTAGGAGAGACCCAGTACTTC | CASSEWTAGRLGETQYF
15 | TRBJ1-5 | . | . | TRBV28 | TGTGCCAGCAGTTCTAGGGGGGGAGGCAATCAGCCCCAGCATTTT | CASSSRGGGNQPQHF
16 | TRBJ1-5 | . | . | TRBV7-2 | TGTGCCAGCAGCTTAGTCTCGCAGGGGAGCAATCAGCCCCAGCATTTT | CASSLVSQGSNQPQHF
14 | TRBJ2-7 | TRBD1 | . | TRBV27 | TGTGCCAGCAGTTACGGACAGGGCTTCTACGAGCAGTACTTC | CASSYGQGFYEQYF
15 | TRBJ2-7 | TRBD1 | . | TRBV3-1/TRBV3-2 | TGTGCCAGCAGCCAAGGGGGGACAGGGATCTACGAGCAGTACTTC | CASSQGGTGIYEQYF
14 | TRBJ2-3 | TRBD2 | . | TRBV7-9 | TGTGCCAGCAGCCCACTAGCGGTCACAGATACGCAGTATTTT | CASSPLAVTDTQYF
14 | TRBJ1-1 | . | . | TRBV27 | TGTGCCAGCAGTTTATACGACAGGTACACTGAAGCTTTCTTT | CASSLYDRYTEAFF
21 | TRBJ2-2 | TRBD2 | . | TRBV7-6 | TGTGCCAGCAGCCCGCCCCGGGACCGGACTAGCATATACGCGAACACCGGGGAGCTGTTTTTT | CASSPPRDRTSIYANTGELFF
16 | TRBJ1-3 | TRBD1 | once | TRBV7-9 | TGTGCCAGCACGCTCTTTCAGGGGGCCTCTGGAAACACCATATATTTT | CASTLFQGASGNTIYF
16 | TRBJ2-3 | . | . | TRBV4-2 | TGTGCCAGCAGCCCGGCGGGGCACTCTAGCACAGATACGCAGTATTTT | CASSPAGHSSTDTQYF
15 | TRBJ1-2 | TRBD1 | . | TRBV7-2 | TGTGCCAGCAGCTTAGGGGGGACAGGGGGACAGGGCTACACCTTC | CASSLGGTGGQGYTF
17 | TRBJ2-5 | TRBD2 | . | TRBV10-3 | TGTGCCATCAGTGAGACTATAATAGCGGGGGGCGAGGAGACCCAGTACTTC | CAISETIIAGGEETQYF
11 | TRBJ2-5 | . | . | TRBV5-1 | TGCGCCAGCAGCTCCGAAGCGGGCCCATACTTC | CASSSEAGPYF
13 | TRBJ2-7 | TRBD2 | . | TRBV3-1/TRBV3-2 | TGTGCCAGCAGCCCCTGGGGGGGGGACGAGCAGTACTTC | CASSPWGGDEQYF
14 | TRBJ2-2 | . | . | TRBV7-9 | TGTGCCAGCAGCACCAGGGGAAACACCGGGGAGCTGTTTTTT | CASSTRGNTGELFF
14 | TRBJ2-3 | TRBD1 | . | TRBV2 | TGTGCCAGCAGCGGACAGGGGGCTGGAGATACGCAGTATTTT | CASSGQGAGDTQYF
18 | TRBJ2-3 | TRBD2 | . | TRBV3-1/TRBV3-2 | TGTGCCAGCAGCCAAGGAAGGGGACTAGCGGGAGTAGGAGATACGCAGTATTTT | CASSQGRGLAGVGDTQYF
16 | TRBJ2-2 | TRBD1 | . | TRBV18 | TGTGCCAGCTCACGAACCACAGGGGTTCGCACCGGGGAGCTGTTTTTT | CASSRTTGVRTGELFF
14 | TRBJ2-5 | TRBD1 | . | TRBV6-5 | TGTGCCAGCAGCATAAGCCGGGACAGGGAGACCCAGTACTTC | CASSISRDRETQYF
14 | TRBJ2-5 | TRBD1 | . | TRBV2 | TGTGCCAGCAGGTCGGACAGGGACCAAGAGACCCAGTACTTC | CASRSDRDQETQYF
17 | TRBJ2-4 | TRBD2 | . | TRBV5-1 | TGCGCCAGCAGCCAAAGACTAGCGGGAGTAGGAAAAAACATTCAGTACTTC | CASSQRLAGVGKNIQYF
15 | TRBJ1-6 | . | . | TRBV4-3 | TGCGCCAGCAGCCAAGATTCGGGGGAGAATTCACCCCTCCACTTT | CASSQDSGENSPLHF
15 | TRBJ1-5 | . | . | TRBV6-5 | TGTGCCAGCAATTCCCCATCCTATAGCAATCAGCCCCAGCATTTT | CASNSPSYSNQPQHF
13 | TRBJ2-1 | . | . | TRBV13 | TGTGCCAGCAGCGCGGGACTGGGCAATGAGCAGTTCTTC | CASSAGLGNEQFF
17 | TRBJ2-3 | TRBD2 | once | TRBV7-9 | TGTGCCAGCAGCTCGGGACTAGCGGGAGTATACACAGATACGCAGTATTTT | CASSSGLAGVYTDTQYF
18 | TRBJ2-2 | TRBD1 | . | TRBV5-3 | TGTGCCAGAAGCTTGGCAGGGGGCATCTGCGCGAACACCGGGGAGCTGTTTTTT | CARSLAGGICANTGELFF
14 | TRBJ2-7 | . | . | TRBV6-2/TRBV6-3 | TGTGCCAGCAGTCGGCCAGGTCGAACCTACGAGCAGTACTTC | CASSRPGRTYEQYF
13 | TRBJ2-3 | TRBD2 | . | TRBV6-2/TRBV6-3 | TGTGCCAGTAGCGGGGGGGCTGCAGATACGCAGTATTTT | CASSGGAADTQYF
15 | TRBJ1-2 | . | . | TRBV5-8 | TGTGCCAGCGACACAGGACGCACCCTGAACTATGGCTACACCTTC | CASDTGRTLNYGYTF
14 | TRBJ2-7 | . | . | TRBV7-8 | TGTGCCAGCAGCCCTCAGACAGCCCCCTACGAGCAGTACTTC | CASSPQTAPYEQYF
15 | TRBJ2-3 | . | . | TRBV4-3 | TGCGCCAGCAGCCAAATGATGAGGGGGACAGATACGCAGTATTTT | CASSQMMRGTDTQYF
16 | TRBJ2-1 | . | . | TRBV7-6 | TGTGCCAGCAGCTTAGTTTCAGGGCCCAATTGGAATGAGCAGTTCTTC | CASSLVSGPNWNEQFF
15 | TRBJ1-2 | TRBD1 | . | TRBV28 | TGTGCCAGCACCCTTCGACAGGGGGCGAACTATGGCTACACCTTC | CASTLRQGANYGYTF
17 | TRBJ1-5 | . | . | TRBV30 | TGTGCCTGGAGTGTACTCCCGGGACATCGAGTCAATCAGCCCCAGCATTTT | CAWSVLPGHRVNQPQHF
14 | TRBJ1-3 | . | . | TRBV7-3 | TGTGCCAGCAGCTTTGGGCAGGTTGGAAACACCATATATTTT | CASSFGQVGNTIYF
17 | TRBJ1-1 | . | . | TRBV5-8 | TGTGCCAGCAGCTTGATGGGGTGGTTGGGAGTGAACACTGAAGCTTTCTTT | CASSLMGWLGVNTEAFF
13 | TRBJ2-7 | TRBD1 | . | TRBV27 | TGTGCCAGCAGTTTACAGGGGGCCCACGAGCAGTACTTC | CASSLQGAHEQYF
12 | TRBJ2-1 | . | . | TRBV29-1 | TGCAGCGTTGTTCGGGGGTATAATGAGCAGTTCTTC | CSVVRGYNEQFF
14 | TRBJ2-3 | . | . | TRBV7-2 | TGTGCCAGCAGCTTAGGTTCTGCGGGAGATACGCAGTATTTT | CASSLGSAGDTQYF
15 | TRBJ2-7 | . | . | TRBV27 | TGTGCCAGCGTAGGGTCCAGGGGGGCTCCCTACGAGCAGTACTTC | CASVGSRGAPYEQYF
17 | TRBJ2-7 | TRBD2 | few | TRBV4-2 | TGTGCCAGCAGCCACACCATGCTAGCGGGTCCGACCTACGAGCAGTACTTC | CASSHTMLAGPTYEQYF
15 | TRBJ2-7 | . | . | TRBV11-2 | TGTGCCAGCAGCTTAGCGTGGGCACCAACCTACGAGCAGTACTTC | CASSLAWAPTYEQYF